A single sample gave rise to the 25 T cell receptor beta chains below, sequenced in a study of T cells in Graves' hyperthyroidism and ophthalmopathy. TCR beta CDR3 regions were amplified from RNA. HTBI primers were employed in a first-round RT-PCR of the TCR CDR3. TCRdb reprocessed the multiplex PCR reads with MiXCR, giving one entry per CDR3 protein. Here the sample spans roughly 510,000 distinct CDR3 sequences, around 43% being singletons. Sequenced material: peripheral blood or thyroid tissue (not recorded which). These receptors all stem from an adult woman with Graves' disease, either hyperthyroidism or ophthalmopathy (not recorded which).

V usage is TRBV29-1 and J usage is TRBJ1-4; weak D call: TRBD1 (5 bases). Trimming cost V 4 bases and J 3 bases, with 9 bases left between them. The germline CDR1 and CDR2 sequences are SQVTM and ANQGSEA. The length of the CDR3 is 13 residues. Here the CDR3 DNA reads TGCAGCGTTGGTCAGGGCGCTAATGAAAAACTGTTTTTT. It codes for CSVGQGANEKLFF.

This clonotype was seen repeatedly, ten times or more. DNA for the CDR3: TGTGCCAGCAGCGACACAGATACGCAGTATTTT. Protein sequence: CASSDTDTQYF. V is TRBV7-9 and J is TRBJ2-3; the D is unclear. This CDR3 comprises 11 residues. Trimming pared 5 bases from V and 2 bases from J, leaving 2 bases between. The germline CDR1 and CDR2 sequences are SEHNR and FQNEAQ (reference sequence).

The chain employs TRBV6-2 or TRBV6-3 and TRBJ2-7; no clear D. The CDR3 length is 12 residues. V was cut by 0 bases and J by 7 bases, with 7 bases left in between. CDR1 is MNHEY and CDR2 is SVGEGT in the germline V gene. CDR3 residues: CASSYSNREQYF. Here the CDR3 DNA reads TGTGCCAGCAGTTACTCGAATCGTGAGCAGTACTTC.

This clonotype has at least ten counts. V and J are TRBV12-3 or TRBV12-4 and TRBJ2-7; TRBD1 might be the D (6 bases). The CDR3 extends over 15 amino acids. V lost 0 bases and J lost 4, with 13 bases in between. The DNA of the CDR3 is TGTGCCAGCAGTTTAGCGGGACGGACAGAGTACGAGCAGTACTTC. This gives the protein CASSLAGRTEYEQYF.

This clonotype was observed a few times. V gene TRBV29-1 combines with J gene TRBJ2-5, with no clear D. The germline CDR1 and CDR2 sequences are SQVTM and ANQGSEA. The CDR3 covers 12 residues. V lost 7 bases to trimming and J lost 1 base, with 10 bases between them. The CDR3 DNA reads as TGCAGCGGAGGCAGCTCCCAAGAGACCCAGTACTTC. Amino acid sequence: CSGGSSQETQYF. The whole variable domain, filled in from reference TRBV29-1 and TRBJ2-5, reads SAVISQKPSRDICQRGTSLTIQCQVDSQVTMMFWYRQQPGQSLTLIATANQGSEATYESGFVIDKFPISRPNLTFSTLTVSNMSPEDSSIYLCSGGSSQETQYFGPGTRLLVL.

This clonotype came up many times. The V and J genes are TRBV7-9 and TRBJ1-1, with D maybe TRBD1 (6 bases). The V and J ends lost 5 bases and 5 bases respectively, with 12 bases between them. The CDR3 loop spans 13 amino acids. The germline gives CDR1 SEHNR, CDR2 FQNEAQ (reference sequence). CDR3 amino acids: CASSQAQGTEAFF. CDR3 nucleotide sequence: TGTGCCAGCAGCCAGGCCCAGGGGACTGAAGCTTTCTTT.

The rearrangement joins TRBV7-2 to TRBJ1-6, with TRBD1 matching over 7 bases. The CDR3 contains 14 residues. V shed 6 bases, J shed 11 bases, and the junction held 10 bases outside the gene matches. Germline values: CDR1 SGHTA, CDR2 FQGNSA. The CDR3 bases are TGTGCCAGCAGGGAACAGGGGACTCTGGCACCCCTCCACTTT. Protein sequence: CASREQGTLAPLHF.

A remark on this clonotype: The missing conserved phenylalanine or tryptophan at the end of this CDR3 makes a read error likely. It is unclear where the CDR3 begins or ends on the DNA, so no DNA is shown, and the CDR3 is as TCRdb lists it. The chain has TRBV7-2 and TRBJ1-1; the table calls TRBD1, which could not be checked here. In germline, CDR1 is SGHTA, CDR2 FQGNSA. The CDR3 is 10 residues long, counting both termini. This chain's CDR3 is CASSLGGPYS.

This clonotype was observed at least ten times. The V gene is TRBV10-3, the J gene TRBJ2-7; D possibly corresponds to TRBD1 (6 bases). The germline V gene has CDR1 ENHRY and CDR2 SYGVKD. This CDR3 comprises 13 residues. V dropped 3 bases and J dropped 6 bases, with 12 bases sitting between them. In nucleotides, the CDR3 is TGTGCCATCAGTGACGGTGGCAGGGGCGAGCAGTACTTC. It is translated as CAISDGGRGEQYF.

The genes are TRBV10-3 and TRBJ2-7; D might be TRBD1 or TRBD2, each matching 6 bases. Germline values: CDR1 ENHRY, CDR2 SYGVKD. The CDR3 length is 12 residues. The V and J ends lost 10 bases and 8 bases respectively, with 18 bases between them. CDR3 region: CATQGGGDKQYF. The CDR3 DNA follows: TGTGCCACCCAAGGGGGAGGAGACAAGCAGTACTTC.

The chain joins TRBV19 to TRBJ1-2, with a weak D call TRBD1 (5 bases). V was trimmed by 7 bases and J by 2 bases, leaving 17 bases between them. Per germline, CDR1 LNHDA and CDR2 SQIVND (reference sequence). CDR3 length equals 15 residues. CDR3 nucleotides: TGTGCCAGTACTACAACCGGGACGGTAAACTATGGCTACACCTTC. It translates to CASTTTGTVNYGYTF.

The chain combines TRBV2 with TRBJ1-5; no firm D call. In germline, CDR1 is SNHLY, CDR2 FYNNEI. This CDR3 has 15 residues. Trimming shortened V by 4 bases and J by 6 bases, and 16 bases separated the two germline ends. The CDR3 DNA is TGTGCCAGCAGTGCTAGAAGGCAGGATACTCAGCCCCAGCATTTT. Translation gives CASSARRQDTQPQHF. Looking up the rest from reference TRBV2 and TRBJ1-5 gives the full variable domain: EPEVTQTPSHQVTQMGQEVILRCVPISNHLYFYWYRQILGQKVEFLVSFYNNEISEKSEIFDDQFSVERPDGSNFTLKIRSTKLEDSAMYFCASSARRQDTQPQHFGDGTRLSIL.

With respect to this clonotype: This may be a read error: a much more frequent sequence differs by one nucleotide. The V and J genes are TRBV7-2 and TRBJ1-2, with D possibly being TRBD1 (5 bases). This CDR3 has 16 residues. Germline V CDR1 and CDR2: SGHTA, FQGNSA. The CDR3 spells CASSQGIGRANYGYTF. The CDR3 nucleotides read TGCGCCAGCAGCCAAGGTATCGGCAGGGCCAACTATGGCTACACCTTC.

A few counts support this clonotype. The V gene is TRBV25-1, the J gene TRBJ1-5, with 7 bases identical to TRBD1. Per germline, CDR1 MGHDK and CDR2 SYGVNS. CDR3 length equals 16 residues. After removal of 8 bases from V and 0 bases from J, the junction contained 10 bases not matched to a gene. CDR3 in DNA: TGTGCCAGCCGAGCCCCGGGACAGTATAGCAATCAGCCCCAGCATTTT. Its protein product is CASRAPGQYSNQPQHF.

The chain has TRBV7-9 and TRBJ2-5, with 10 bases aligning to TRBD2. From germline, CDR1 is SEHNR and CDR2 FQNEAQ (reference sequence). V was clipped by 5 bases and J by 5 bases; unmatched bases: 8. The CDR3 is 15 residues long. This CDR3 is CASSGRTSGRETQYF. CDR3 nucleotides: TGTGCCAGCAGCGGACGGACTAGCGGCCGGGAGACCCAGTACTTC.

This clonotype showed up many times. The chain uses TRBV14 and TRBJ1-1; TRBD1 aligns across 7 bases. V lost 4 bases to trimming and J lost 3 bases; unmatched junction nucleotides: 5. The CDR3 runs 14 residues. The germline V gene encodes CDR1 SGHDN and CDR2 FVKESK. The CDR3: CASSLRGRDTEAFF. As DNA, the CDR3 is TGTGCCAGCAGCCTAAGGGGGCGGGACACTGAAGCTTTCTTT. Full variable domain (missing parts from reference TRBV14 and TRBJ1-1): EAGVTQFPSHSVIEKGQTVTLRCDPISGHDNLYWYRRVMGKEIKFLLHFVKESKQDESGMPNNRFLAERTGGTYSTLKVQPAELEDSGVYFCASSLRGRDTEAFFGQGTRLTVV.

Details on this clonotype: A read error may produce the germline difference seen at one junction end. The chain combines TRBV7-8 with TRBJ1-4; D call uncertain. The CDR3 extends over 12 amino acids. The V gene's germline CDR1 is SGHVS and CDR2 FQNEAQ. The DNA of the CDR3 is TGTACCAGCGGGCGGGTTGGGGAAAAACTGTTTTTT. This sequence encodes CTSGRVGEKLFF.

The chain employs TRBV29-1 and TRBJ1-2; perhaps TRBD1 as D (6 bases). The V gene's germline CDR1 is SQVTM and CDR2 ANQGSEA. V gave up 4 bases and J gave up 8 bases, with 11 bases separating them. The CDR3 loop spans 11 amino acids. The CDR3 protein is CSVARGVGYTF. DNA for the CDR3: TGCAGCGTTGCCAGGGGCGTGGGCTACACCTTC.

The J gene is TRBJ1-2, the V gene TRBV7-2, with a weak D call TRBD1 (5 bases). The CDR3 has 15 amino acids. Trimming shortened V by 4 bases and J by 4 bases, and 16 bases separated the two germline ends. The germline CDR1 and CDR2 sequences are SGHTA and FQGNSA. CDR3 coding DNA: TGTGCCAGCAGCTCGGGCCCGGGGGAGCCCTATGGCTACACCTTC. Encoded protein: CASSSGPGEPYGYTF.

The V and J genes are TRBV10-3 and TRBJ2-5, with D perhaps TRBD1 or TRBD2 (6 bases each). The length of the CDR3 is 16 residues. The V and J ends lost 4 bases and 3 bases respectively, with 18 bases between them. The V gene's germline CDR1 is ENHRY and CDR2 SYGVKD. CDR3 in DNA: TGTGCCATCAGTGCTGGGCCAGTCGGGGGCAAAGAGACCCAGTACTTC. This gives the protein CAISAGPVGGKETQYF.

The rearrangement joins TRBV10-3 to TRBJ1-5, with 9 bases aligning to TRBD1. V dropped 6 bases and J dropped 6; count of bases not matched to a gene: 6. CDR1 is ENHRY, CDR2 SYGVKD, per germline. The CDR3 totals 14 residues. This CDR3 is CAISTGTGSQPQHF. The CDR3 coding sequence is TGTGCCATCAGCACCGGGACAGGGTCTCAGCCCCAGCATTTT.

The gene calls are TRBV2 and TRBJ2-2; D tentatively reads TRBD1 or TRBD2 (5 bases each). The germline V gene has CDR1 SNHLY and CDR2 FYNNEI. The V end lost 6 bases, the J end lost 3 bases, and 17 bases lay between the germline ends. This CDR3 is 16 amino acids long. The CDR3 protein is CASSFTGTPDTGELFF. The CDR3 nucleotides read TGTGCCAGCAGCTTCACCGGGACCCCAGACACCGGGGAGCTGTTTTTT.

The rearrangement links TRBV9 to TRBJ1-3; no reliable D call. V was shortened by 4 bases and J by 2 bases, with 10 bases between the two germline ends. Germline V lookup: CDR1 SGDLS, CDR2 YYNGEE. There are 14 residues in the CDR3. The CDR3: CASSSTKAGNTIYF. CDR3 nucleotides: TGTGCCAGCAGCTCCACTAAAGCTGGAAACACCATATATTTT.

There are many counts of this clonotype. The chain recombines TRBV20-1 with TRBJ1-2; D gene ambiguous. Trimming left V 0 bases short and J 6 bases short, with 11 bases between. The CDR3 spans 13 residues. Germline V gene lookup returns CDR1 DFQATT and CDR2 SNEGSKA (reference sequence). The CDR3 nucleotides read TGCAGTGCTAGAGATCCTAGGGCTCATGGCTACACCTTC. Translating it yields CSARDPRAHGYTF.

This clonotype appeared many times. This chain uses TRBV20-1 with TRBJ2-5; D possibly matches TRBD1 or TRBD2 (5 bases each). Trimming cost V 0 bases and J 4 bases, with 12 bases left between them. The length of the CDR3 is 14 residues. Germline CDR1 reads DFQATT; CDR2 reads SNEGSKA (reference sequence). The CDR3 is CSARDFLGRETQYF. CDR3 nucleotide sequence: TGCAGTGCTAGAGATTTTTTGGGACGAGAGACCCAGTACTTC.